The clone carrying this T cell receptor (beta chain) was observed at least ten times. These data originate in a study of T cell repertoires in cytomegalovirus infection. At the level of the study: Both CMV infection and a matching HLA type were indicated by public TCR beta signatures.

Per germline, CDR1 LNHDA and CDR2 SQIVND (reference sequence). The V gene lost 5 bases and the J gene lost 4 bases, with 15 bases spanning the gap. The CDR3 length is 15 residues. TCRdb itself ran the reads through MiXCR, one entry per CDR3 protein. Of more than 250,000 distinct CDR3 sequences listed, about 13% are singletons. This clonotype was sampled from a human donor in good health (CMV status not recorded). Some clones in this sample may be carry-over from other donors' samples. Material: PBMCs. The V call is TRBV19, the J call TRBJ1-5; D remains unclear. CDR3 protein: CASSPLGRRNQPQHF. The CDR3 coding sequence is TGTGCCAGTAGTCCCCTCGGACGGCGGAATCAGCCCCAGCATTTT.